Detailed here is one TCR beta chain. The antigen this receptor binds is unknown. No quality values exist for individual bases; no much larger clone is one base distant. The collaborating institutions used their own protocols to collect whole blood in K2EDTA tubes. For TCRbeta analysis, collaborator samples were shipped as frozen whole blood, as isolated PBMCs, or as DNA extracted from either sample type. CDR1 SGHRS and CDR2 YFSETQ are derived from the germline V gene. The V end gives up 0 bases and the J end 0 bases, leaving 2 bases in the junction not matched to a gene. The CDR3, from cysteine to phenylalanine, totals 15 residues. The CDR3 DNA has 45 bases and is translated from base 1. The data stem from a study of blood T cell repertoires in COVID-19 (dated by TCRdb to 2018 to 2021). Regarding the complete study: Samples covering the acute and convalescent phases of COVID-19 were provided by collaborators in the United States, Italy and Spain. The repertoires were released in a freely available public database intended as a resource for research on the immune response to SARS-CoV-2. A de-identified subject ID, COVID-19 status, age in years and sex were almost always included in the sample metadata. The material from the prospective study consisted of cDNA or gDNA derived from T cells, B-cell-depleted T cells, or PBMCs. Where available, HLA class I and class II types were taken from metadata supplied by the sample provider and were not determined by assay-based typing. The samples were drawn from two sources: the first 160 participants of the ongoing ImmuneRACE study, and 1,200 or so subjects contributed by 6 global collaborators. The dataset comprised deeply sampled blood TCRbeta repertoires from subjects exposed to, actively infected with, or recovered from COVID-19.

The study at large found these results: Clinical and demographic metadata were provided uncurated, with the amount varying by source and participant.

TCRbeta CDR3 regions were amplified from genomic DNA by means of the immunoSEQ Assay, a bias-controlled multiplex PCR. In the authors' own workflow: Within the assay, amplification of reference gene primers was used to estimate how many nucleated cells each sample contained. Sequence reads were collapsed and filtered to measure the absolute abundance of every unique TCRbeta CDR3 rearrangement. For each sample, productive Simpson clonality was calculated by taking the square root of Simpson's diversity index across productive rearrangements. Sourced from immuneACCESS, this table was stored by TCRdb with only in-frame sequences that have V and J called. A share of the clones is absent; for the studies checked, an unresolved V gene accounts for under half, and the remainder has no known explanation. That table is the source of V, J and clone size, and D and trimming were worked out from the DNA. The sample contains under 250,000 clones, around 82% of them found a single time. The ten largest clones add up to approximately 3.8% of the sample.

Sequenced material: peripheral blood. The rearrangement combines TRBV5-1 with TRBJ1-1; TRBD1 agrees with 7 junctional bases. The TCR originated in a woman older than 75 with acute or convalescent COVID-19. In nucleotide form, the sequence is TGCGCCAGCAGCTTGGAGCAGGGGGTGAACACTGAAGCTTTCTTT. Its protein reads: CASSLEQGVNTEAFF.